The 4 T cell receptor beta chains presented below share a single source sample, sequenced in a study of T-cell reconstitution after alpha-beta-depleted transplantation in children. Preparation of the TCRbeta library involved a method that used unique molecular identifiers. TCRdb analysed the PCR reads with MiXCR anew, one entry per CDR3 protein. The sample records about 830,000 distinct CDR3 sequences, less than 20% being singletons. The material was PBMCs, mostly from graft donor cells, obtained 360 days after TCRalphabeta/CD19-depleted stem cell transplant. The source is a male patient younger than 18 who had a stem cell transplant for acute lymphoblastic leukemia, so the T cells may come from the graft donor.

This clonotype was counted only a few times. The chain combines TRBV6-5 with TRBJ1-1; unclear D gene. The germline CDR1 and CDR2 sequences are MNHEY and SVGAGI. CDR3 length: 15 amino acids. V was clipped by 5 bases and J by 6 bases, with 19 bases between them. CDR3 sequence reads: CASSHMDLPWAEAFF. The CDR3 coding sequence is TGTGCCAGCAGTCACATGGACCTGCCTTGGGCTGAAGCTTTCTTT.

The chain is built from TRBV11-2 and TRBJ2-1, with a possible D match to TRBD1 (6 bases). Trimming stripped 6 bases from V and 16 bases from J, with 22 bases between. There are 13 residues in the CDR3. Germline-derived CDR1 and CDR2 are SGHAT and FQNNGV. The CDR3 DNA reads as TGTGCCAGCAGGCAAGAGGGATGGACAGAGTGCTTCTTC. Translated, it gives CASRQEGWTECFF.

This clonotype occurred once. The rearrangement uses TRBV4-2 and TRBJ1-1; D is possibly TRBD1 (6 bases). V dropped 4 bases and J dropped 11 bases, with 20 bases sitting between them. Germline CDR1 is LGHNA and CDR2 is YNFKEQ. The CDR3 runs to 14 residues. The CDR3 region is CASSRGLTAIFAFF. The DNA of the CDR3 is TGTGCCAGCAGCCGGGGGCTGACAGCGATATTTGCTTTCTTT.

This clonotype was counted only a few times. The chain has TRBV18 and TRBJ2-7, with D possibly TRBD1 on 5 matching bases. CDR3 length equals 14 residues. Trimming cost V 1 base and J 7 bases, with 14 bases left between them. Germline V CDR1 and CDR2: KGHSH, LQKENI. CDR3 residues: CASSPQGPAGEQYF. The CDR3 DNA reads TGTGCCAGCTCACCACAGGGGCCAGCAGGGGAGCAGTACTTC.